This TCR beta chain was identified during a study of shared clonotypes between healthy human individuals. Study findings and constraints: In a few donors, roughly 5.2% of naive CD4 clonotypes appeared in common. Despite large depth, rarefaction showed incomplete sorted-subset sequencing. Non-shared clonotypes were found to have lower generation probabilities than the clonotypes that were shared by all four of the sorted-subset donors.

It was CD45RO-negative cells, positively selected for CCR7, that made up naive CD8 cells, with terminally differentiated effector memory CD45RA+ cells excluded. The table came from immunoSEQ multiplex PCR; TCRdb's copy has only in-frame clones and leaves some out. The table lists about 2 million clones, about 95% of them singletons, with more than 0.95% in the top ten. To note about this clone: The antigen is unknown.

This CDR3 has 15 residues. The germline V gene encodes CDR1 MNHEY and CDR2 SVGAGI. V was pared by 2 bases and J by 1 base, with 2 bases of the junction left unmatched. The sequence came from a man aged 18 to 30 in good health. Sequenced material: naive CD8+ T cells sorted from blood. This chain links TRBV6-5 with TRBJ2-3; 8 bases match TRBD1. This CDR3 reads CASSYQGAGTDTQYF. The CDR3 coding sequence is TGTGCCAGCAGTTACCAGGGGGCTGGCACAGATACGCAGTATTTT.